The 11 T cell receptor beta chains given below trace back to one sample, sequenced in a study of cytomegalovirus exposure and HLA in healthy donors. 60 Vbeta and 13 Jbeta primers were used in PCR. The assay was immunoSEQ multiplex PCR, and TCRdb's table has in-frame clones only and misses some. The sample includes roughly 110,000 clones, roughly 80% of them seen just once. Sequencing was performed on PBMCs. The origin of the receptors is a man aged 35 to 55 in good health and CMV-seronegative.

V is TRBV5-1 and J is TRBJ2-3, with 9 bases that match TRBD2. CDR3 length: 16 residues. The V and J ends lost 0 bases and 3 bases, in that order; junction bases with no gene match: 5. Germline values: CDR1 SGHRS, CDR2 YFSETQ. CDR3 region: CASSLGSGGSTDTQYF. CDR3 sequence (DNA): TGCGCCAGCAGCTTGGGTAGCGGGGGTTCGACAGATACGCAGTATTTT.

The genes are TRBV6-1 and TRBJ2-1, with D possibly TRBD2 on 6 matching bases. Germline CDR1 is MNHNS and CDR2 is SASEGT. Trimming cost V 3 bases and J 4 bases, with 13 bases left between them. The CDR3 spans 15 residues. Here the CDR3 DNA reads TGTGCCAGCAGTGATTATAGGGAGGCATACAATGAGCAGTTCTTC. Protein sequence: CASSDYREAYNEQFF.

The J gene is TRBJ1-5, the V gene TRBV12-2; TRBD1 reflects the table's D call only, with no check against the DNA. TRBV12-2 is flagged as a pseudogene. The length of the CDR3 is 16 residues. CDR3 DNA sequence: TGTGCAAGTCGCTTAGGCAGTCGCAGGCCCAATCAGCCCCAGCATTTT. Protein: CASRLGSRRPNQPQHF.

V is TRBV2 and J is TRBJ2-1; 8 nucleotides match TRBD1. Germline CDR1 is SNHLY and CDR2 is FYNNEI. V lost 8 bases and J lost 3; bases outside the gene matches: 6. This CDR3 region has 14 residues. The CDR3 DNA reads as TGTGCCAGCGGGACAGGTCGACTCTACAATGAGCAGTTCTTC. Its translation is CASGTGRLYNEQFF.

The chain recombines TRBV29-1 with TRBJ1-4; maybe TRBD1 (5 bases). CDR3 size: 14 residues. Germline V CDR1 and CDR2: SQVTM, ANQGSEA. Trimming cost V 5 bases and J 6 bases, with 16 bases left between them. The CDR3 is CSVLADISHEKLFF. As DNA, the CDR3 is TGCAGCGTTCTAGCGGACATCAGTCATGAAAAACTGTTTTTT.

The chain links TRBV11-2 to TRBJ1-1, with D perhaps matching TRBD1 (5 bases). The germline CDR1 and CDR2 sequences are SGHAT and FQNNGV. Trimming left V 5 bases short and J 0 bases short, with 25 bases between. There are 19 residues in the CDR3. In DNA form, the CDR3 reads TGTGCCAGCAGCGTATTTAGGGCCGGGCAGGGTGAGGTGAACACTGAAGCTTTCTTT. Translating gives CASSVFRAGQGEVNTEAFF. The complete variable domain, with remaining parts taken from reference TRBV11-2 and TRBJ1-1, reads EAGVAQSPRYKIIEKRQSVAFWCNPISGHATLYWYQQILGQGPKLLIQFQNNGVVDDSQLPKDRFSAERLKGVDSTLKIQPAKLEDSAVYLCASSVFRAGQGEVNTEAFFGQGTRLTVV.

This chain uses TRBV10-3 with TRBJ2-5; the match to TRBD2 covers 10 bases. CDR3 size: 15 residues. Germline V gene data show CDR1 as ENHRY and CDR2 as SYGVKD. Trimming at V came to 4 bases and at J to 2 bases, leaving 4 bases not matched to a gene. The CDR3 DNA sequence: TGTGCCATCAGTGTCGGACTAGCGGCACAAGAGACCCAGTACTTC. Amino acid sequence: CAISVGLAAQETQYF.

V is TRBV7-6 and J is TRBJ2-3, with 11 bases lining up with TRBD1. J gave up 9 bases and V 1 base, and 9 bases lay outside the gene matches. Germline assignment: CDR1 SGHVS and CDR2 FNYEAQ. The CDR3 totals 16 residues. This chain's CDR3 is CASSLGSRGTGGTQYF. The CDR3 region has the DNA TGTGCCAGCAGCTTAGGATCGAGGGGGACAGGGGGGACGCAGTATTTT.

This chain uses TRBV11-2 with TRBJ2-1, with TRBD1 matching over 11 bases. J was trimmed by 7 bases and V by 5 bases; bases with no gene match: 7. This CDR3 contains 15 residues. From germline, CDR1 is SGHAT and CDR2 FQNNGV. The CDR3 is CASSDAGTGGNEQFF. In nucleotides, the CDR3 is TGTGCCAGCAGCGACGCCGGGACAGGGGGAAATGAGCAGTTCTTC.

The sample holds a few counts of this clone. The chain employs TRBV7-9 and TRBJ2-3, with 7 bases aligning to TRBD2. Looked up from germline, CDR1 is SEHNR and CDR2 is FQNEAQ (reference sequence). After removal of 4 bases from V and 1 base from J, the junction contained 5 bases not matched to a gene. The CDR3 has 15 amino acids. Here the CDR3 DNA reads TGTGCCAGCAGCTCTAGCGGACTTGGCACAGATACGCAGTATTTT. Amino acid sequence: CASSSSGLGTDTQYF.

The chain uses TRBV6-5 and TRBJ2-1, with TRBD2 matching 8 bases. Germline V gene sequence: CDR1 MNHEY, CDR2 SVGAGI. The J segment lost 9 bases and the V segment lost 4 bases, leaving 14 bases of the junction unmatched. This CDR3 is 16 amino acids long. The CDR3 bases are TGTGCCAGCAGTTCCATGGGACTAGGCTGGGAGCGTGAGCAGTTCTTC. Translating it yields CASSSMGLGWEREQFF.